The clone carrying this T cell receptor beta chain appeared once. The antigen is undetermined. The data were taken from a study of T cell responses to AZD1222 COVID-19 vaccine. Study-wide results and limits: An increase in Spike-specific TCR breadth and depth was observed after two AZD1222 doses. Nearly half of spike-specific TCRs reportedly go after variant regions that carry no mutations.

V dropped 5 bases and J dropped 1; count of bases not matched to a gene: 11. Germline V gene data show CDR1 as PRHDT and CDR2 as FYEKMQ (reference sequence). The CDR3 is 17 residues long. Measured with immunoSEQ multiplex PCR; TCRdb has only the in-frame clones, and not every one. The sample has more than 100,000 clones, roughly nine tenths seen once. Pooling covered second doses at about 4 or about 12 weeks. The TCR sequence derives from an adult who received the AZD1222 COVID-19 vaccine. The chain recombines TRBV13 with TRBJ2-3, with 8 bases matching TRBD2. This material consisted of peripheral blood, taken 28 days after the second AZD1222 dose. The CDR3 sequence: CASSRSGLAGRTDTQYF. In nucleotides, the CDR3 is TGTGCCAGCAGCAGAAGTGGTCTAGCGGGTCGCACAGATACGCAGTATTTT.